Below are 20 T cell receptor beta chains sequenced from a single sample in a study of T cells of healthy individuals. TCRdb ran MiXCR on the 5' RACE reads and lists one entry per CDR3 protein. The repertoire holds 90,000 to 100,000 distinct CDR3 sequences, roughly 15% seen once, with under 7.5% in the top ten. These receptors originate from a human donor in good health.

This clonotype was observed a handful of times. The V gene is TRBV18, the J gene TRBJ2-5, with 7 bases matching TRBD1. The length of the CDR3 is 13 residues. V was clipped by 4 bases and J by 5 bases; unmatched bases: 4. Germline values: CDR1 KGHSH, CDR2 LQKENI. The CDR3: CASSRGQDETQYF. CDR3 in DNA: TGTGCCAGCTCACGCGGACAGGATGAGACCCAGTACTTC.

This clonotype was detected only a few times. The chain uses TRBV7-8 and TRBJ1-5, with 10 bases lining up with TRBD1. Per the germline V gene, CDR1 is SGHVS and CDR2 is FQNEAQ. V dropped 5 bases and J dropped 0; count of bases not matched to a gene: 4. The CDR3 consists of 16 residues. The CDR3 DNA is TGTGCCAGCAGCCTAGGGACAGGGGTTAGCAATCAGCCCCAGCATTTT. Protein sequence: CASSLGTGVSNQPQHF.

The chain recombines TRBV7-6 with TRBJ2-2; D is unclear. V lost 8 bases, J lost 2 bases, and 18 bases lay in between. This CDR3 is built from 16 residues. Germline lookup yields CDR1 SGHVS and CDR2 FNYEAQ. The CDR3 bases are TGTGCCAGCTCTCCTTCCCCTCAGGTTAACACCGGGGAGCTGTTTTTT. Translating gives CASSPSPQVNTGELFF.

The V and J genes are TRBV21-1 and TRBJ1-2. TRBV21-1 counts as a pseudogene. This CDR3 has 14 amino acids. The CDR3 protein is CASSKAQEDYGYTF. The DNA for the CDR3 is TGTGCCAGCAGCAAAGCTCAAGAGGACTATGGCTACACCTTC.

V is TRBV15 and J is TRBJ1-2; TRBD1 might be the D (6 bases). The CDR3 length is 13 residues. Germline V gene lookup returns CDR1 LNHNV and CDR2 YYDKDF (reference sequence). V was clipped by 1 base and J by 8 bases, with 11 bases between them. The CDR3 DNA sequence: TGTGCCACCAGCAGAGCCCCAGGGGAAGGCTACACCTTC. Protein: CATSRAPGEGYTF.

V gene TRBV5-1 combines with J gene TRBJ2-4, with 12 bases lining up with TRBD2. CDR1 is SGHRS and CDR2 is YFSETQ in the germline V gene. V lost 3 bases to trimming and J lost 0 bases; unmatched junction nucleotides: 4. This CDR3 comprises 17 residues. CDR3 sequence (DNA): TGCGCCAGCAGCTCCGGACTAGCGGGGATAGCCAAAAACATTCAGTACTTC. Translation: CASSSGLAGIAKNIQYF.

This clonotype was seen ten or more times. This chain uses TRBV3-1 with TRBJ1-1; TRBD1 agrees at 8 bases. The CDR3 sequence is 15 residues long. J gave up 8 bases and V 1 base, and 9 bases lay outside the gene matches. Per the germline V gene, CDR1 is LGHDT and CDR2 is YNNKEL (reference sequence). CDR3 sequence reads: CASSQVSWQGAEAFF. CDR3 nucleotides: TGTGCCAGCAGCCAAGTGTCCTGGCAGGGGGCCGAAGCTTTCTTT.

This chain joins TRBV7-9 and TRBJ2-1, with 7 bases matching TRBD1. Germline V gene lookup returns CDR1 SEHNR and CDR2 FQNEAQ (reference sequence). The CDR3 runs to 11 residues. V dropped 3 bases and J dropped 14; count of bases not matched to a gene: 4. The CDR3 nucleotides read TGTGCCAGCAGCTTGGGACAGTTGGAGTTCTTC. It translates to CASSLGQLEFF.

This clonotype was picked up a small number of times. The V and J genes are TRBV2 and TRBJ1-6; possible D gene TRBD1, 5 bases. Germline values: CDR1 SNHLY, CDR2 FYNNEI. The CDR3 extends over 14 amino acids. Trimming took 8 bases from V and 6 from J, leaving 14 bases between them. The CDR3 region is CASQGVRGNSPLHF. The CDR3 nucleotides are TGTGCCAGCCAAGGGGTGAGGGGTAATTCACCCCTCCACTTT.

J is TRBJ2-3 and V is TRBV28; D tentatively reads TRBD1 or TRBD2 (5 bases each). V lost 6 bases to trimming and J lost 2 bases, with 18 bases between them. CDR3 length: 16 amino acids. Per germline, CDR1 MDHEN and CDR2 SYDVKM. The CDR3 loop is CASSPDRGGTTDTQYF. As DNA, the CDR3 is TGTGCCAGCAGCCCAGACAGAGGAGGAACCACAGATACGCAGTATTTT.

The chain recombines TRBV29-1 with TRBJ2-7; D is uncertain. Trimming stripped 3 bases from V and 2 bases from J, with 8 bases between. This CDR3 region has 12 residues. The germline CDR1 and CDR2 sequences are SQVTM and ANQGSEA. The CDR3, as DNA: TGCAGCGTTGAGGGTGAGACCTACGAGCAGTACTTC. Residues: CSVEGETYEQYF.

The V call is TRBV28, the J call TRBJ1-2; D not certain. The CDR3 length is 16 residues. Germline-derived CDR1 and CDR2 are MDHEN and SYDVKM. Trimming shortened V by 7 bases and J by 2 bases, and 20 bases separated the two germline ends. The CDR3 sequence is CASTSPSDLANYGYTF. DNA for the CDR3: TGTGCCAGCACCTCACCGTCCGACCTCGCCAACTATGGCTACACCTTC.

This chain connects TRBV24-1 to TRBJ2-2, with no clear D. Germline loops: CDR1 KGHDR, CDR2 SFDVKD. The V end lost 4 bases, the J end lost 3 bases, and 17 bases lay between the germline ends. The CDR3 contains 17 residues. CDR3 residues: CATSDPRHSGDTGELFF. In nucleotides, the CDR3 is TGTGCCACCAGTGACCCCCGACATTCTGGGGACACCGGGGAGCTGTTTTTT.

This clonotype has more than one count but fewer than ten. The chain links TRBV6-5 to TRBJ2-7, with D perhaps being TRBD1 or TRBD2 (5 bases each). The CDR3 length is 14 residues. CDR1 is MNHEY, CDR2 SVGAGI, per germline. Trimming took off 11 bases at V and 2 bases at J, with 19 bases between the two ends. The CDR3 protein is CASKYGAGPYEQYF. DNA for the CDR3: TGTGCCTCGAAGTACGGGGCAGGGCCCTACGAGCAGTACTTC.

This chain links TRBV5-5 with TRBJ1-2; 8 bases align to TRBD1. The V gene's germline CDR1 is SGHKS and CDR2 YYEKEE (reference sequence). The CDR3 extends over 15 amino acids. V lost 5 bases, J lost 0 bases, and 6 bases stayed unmatched. CDR3 region: CASRLQGGANYGYTF. Written as DNA, the CDR3 is TGTGCCAGCAGGTTACAGGGGGGAGCTAACTATGGCTACACCTTC.

The rearrangement uses TRBV7-8 and TRBJ1-1; no clear D. Germline loops: CDR1 SGHVS, CDR2 FQNEAQ. The CDR3 is made up of 17 amino acids. V lost 4 bases and J lost 1, with 19 bases in between. CDR3 amino acids: CASSSGLRGGRNTEAFF. The CDR3 DNA reads as TGTGCCAGCAGCTCGGGCTTACGGGGTGGTCGGAACACTGAAGCTTTCTTT.

This rearrangement joins TRBV6-2 or TRBV6-3 to TRBJ2-1; TRBD1 agrees at 7 bases. The V segment lost 0 bases and the J segment 5 bases; nucleotides outside the gene matches: 7. Germline V CDR1 and CDR2: MNHEY, SVGEGT. CDR3 size: 16 residues. CDR3 region: CASSYSTGSADNEQFF. The CDR3 DNA reads TGTGCCAGCAGTTACTCGACAGGGTCCGCGGACAATGAGCAGTTCTTC.

This clonotype was detected ten times or more. This chain links TRBV18 with TRBJ2-7, with D tentatively TRBD1 or TRBD2 (5 bases each). Germline assignment: CDR1 KGHSH and CDR2 LQKENI. The CDR3 consists of 16 residues. Between the trimmed V and J ends, which lost 3 bases and 5 bases, there was a span of 20 bases. CDR3 loop: CASSPTGSPGPHEQYF. For the CDR3, the DNA is TGTGCCAGCTCACCGACGGGGTCGCCAGGGCCTCACGAGCAGTACTTC.

This clonotype was seen more than once but under ten times. The chain couples TRBV25-1 to TRBJ2-7; no clear D. V lost 7 bases and J lost 0, with 10 bases in between. Germline V gene sequence: CDR1 MGHDK, CDR2 SYGVNS. The CDR3 runs 13 residues. The CDR3 sequence is CASTGGNSYEQYF. The DNA of the CDR3 is TGTGCCAGCACTGGCGGTAACTCCTACGAGCAGTACTTC.

This clonotype was seen more than once but under ten times. CDR3 bases: TGTGCCAGCAGCCCTCCAGGAAATAGTGGGAATGAGCAGTTCTTC. Protein sequence: CASSPPGNSGNEQFF. The V gene is TRBV4-2, the J gene TRBJ2-1; D is unclear. The CDR3 consists of 15 residues. Per the germline V gene, CDR1 is LGHNA and CDR2 is YNFKEQ. The ends were cut back, 4 bases at V and 7 bases at J, with 17 bases in the middle.